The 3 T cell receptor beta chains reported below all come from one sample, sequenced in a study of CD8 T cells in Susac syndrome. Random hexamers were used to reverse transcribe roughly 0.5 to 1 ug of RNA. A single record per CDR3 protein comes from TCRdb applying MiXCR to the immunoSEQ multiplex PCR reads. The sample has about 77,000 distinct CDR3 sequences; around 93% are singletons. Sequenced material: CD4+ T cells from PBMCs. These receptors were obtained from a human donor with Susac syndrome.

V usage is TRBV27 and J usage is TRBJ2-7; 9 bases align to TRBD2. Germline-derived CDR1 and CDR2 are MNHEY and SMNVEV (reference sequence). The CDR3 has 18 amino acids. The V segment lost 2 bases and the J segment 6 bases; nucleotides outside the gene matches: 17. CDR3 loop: CASSLGRLQRGAISEQYF. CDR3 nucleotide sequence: TGTGCCAGCAGTTTAGGTCGTCTCCAGCGGGGGGCTATAAGCGAGCAGTACTTC.

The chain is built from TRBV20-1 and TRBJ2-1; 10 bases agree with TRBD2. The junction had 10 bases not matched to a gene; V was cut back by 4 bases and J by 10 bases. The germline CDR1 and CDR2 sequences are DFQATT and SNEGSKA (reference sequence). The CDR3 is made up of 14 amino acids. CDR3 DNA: TGCAGTGCTACAGCGGGGGGGCCATCGTTCGAGCAGTTCTTC. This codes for CSATAGGPSFEQFF.

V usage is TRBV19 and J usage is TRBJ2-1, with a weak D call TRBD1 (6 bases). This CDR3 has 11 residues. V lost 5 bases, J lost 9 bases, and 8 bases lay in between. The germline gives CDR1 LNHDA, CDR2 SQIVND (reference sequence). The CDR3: CASSSRGEQFF. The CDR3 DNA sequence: TGTGCCAGTAGTTCCAGGGGTGAGCAGTTCTTC.